A single sample is the source of the 13 T cell receptor beta chains below, sequenced in a study of T cells after yellow fever vaccination. TCRdb independently ran MiXCR on the 5' RACE reads; one entry per CDR3 protein. The table has about 360,000 distinct CDR3 sequences, more than 5.5% seen once. The specimen comprised PBMCs, sampled 5 days after the yellow fever booster vaccination. The receptors stem from a man aged 25 to 40 who received the YFV17D yellow fever vaccine.

This clonotype came up a few times. V and J are TRBV7-9 and TRBJ2-4; 7 bases line up with TRBD2. The CDR3 consists of 13 residues. With 8 bases clipped from V and 8 bases from J, the junction kept 9 bases outside the gene matches. Germline assignment: CDR1 SEHNR and CDR2 FQNEAQ (reference sequence). CDR3 nucleotide sequence: TGTGCCAGCCTAAAACGGGGGGAGGACATTCAGTACTTC. Translation: CASLKRGEDIQYF.

This clonotype was recorded at least ten times. In DNA form, the CDR3 reads TGTGCCAGCATGGAAAAGCGGTACAATGAGCAGTTCTTC. It translates to CASMEKRYNEQFF. V usage is TRBV12-3 or TRBV12-4 and J usage is TRBJ2-1; weak D call: TRBD2 (5 bases). The CDR3 covers 13 residues. Trimming cost V 7 bases and J 4 bases, with 11 bases left between them.

This chain links TRBV9 with TRBJ1-5; D gene ambiguous. Germline-derived CDR1 and CDR2 are SGDLS and YYNGEE. The CDR3 sequence is 15 residues long. Trimming removed 2 bases from V and 4 bases from J, with 13 bases in between. The CDR3 coding sequence is TGTGCCAGCAGCGTCTCTCCCACCCTGAATCAGCCCCAGCATTTT. It is translated as CASSVSPTLNQPQHF.

V is TRBV24-1 and J is TRBJ2-1; 9 bases are shared with TRBD2. The J segment lost 7 bases and the V segment lost 0 bases, leaving 9 bases of the junction unmatched. This CDR3 has 17 amino acids. Germline V CDR1 and CDR2: KGHDR, SFDVKD. CDR3 sequence (DNA): TGTGCCACCAGTGATTTGCGGGCTAGCGGGATTTTGAATGAGCAGTTCTTC. Residues: CATSDLRASGILNEQFF.

This clonotype was detected many times. This chain uses TRBV5-4 with TRBJ2-7; D may be TRBD1 (6 bases). Germline CDR1 reads SGHNT; CDR2 reads YYREEE (reference sequence). V was cut by 4 bases and J by 7 bases, with 24 bases left in between. The CDR3 has 16 residues. The DNA of the CDR3 is TGTGCCAGCAGCCCTTTACCCGGGACAACCGGGGAGGAGCAGTACTTC. The encoded protein is CASSPLPGTTGEEQYF.

This clonotype has a handful of counts. The V call is TRBV30, the J call TRBJ1-1, with D unresolved. Germline CDR1 is GTSNPN and CDR2 is SVGIG (reference sequence). V dropped 4 bases and J dropped 2 bases, with 14 bases sitting between them. The CDR3 runs to 14 residues. CDR3 sequence reads: CAWTGEVGNTEAFF. CDR3 DNA sequence: TGTGCCTGGACCGGCGAAGTGGGCAACACTGAAGCTTTCTTT.

This clonotype has ten or more counts. The chain uses TRBV6-6 and TRBJ2-5; possible D gene TRBD1, 5 bases. Germline CDR1 is MNHNY and CDR2 is SVGAGI (reference sequence). Trimming cost V 8 bases and J 4 bases, with 14 bases left between them. There are 13 residues in the CDR3. This chain's CDR3 is CASRQGGIETQYF. CDR3 DNA: TGTGCCAGCCGGCAGGGTGGGATAGAGACCCAGTACTTC.

This clonotype appeared a few times. The chain combines TRBV27 with TRBJ2-1; TRBD2 aligns across 9 bases. Germline assignment: CDR1 MNHEY and CDR2 SMNVEV (reference sequence). The CDR3 covers 15 residues. Trimming cost V 2 bases and J 8 bases; bases outside gene matches: 7. This CDR3 is CASSLQGTSWDEQFF. DNA of the CDR3: TGTGCCAGCAGTTTACAGGGGACTAGCTGGGATGAGCAGTTCTTC.

This clonotype was counted ten times or more. The V and J genes are TRBV20-1 and TRBJ2-1, with D unclear. The CDR3 runs 16 residues. CDR1 and CDR2 (germline): DFQATT, SNEGSKA (reference sequence). The V and J ends lost 3 bases and 4 bases respectively, with 19 bases between them. CDR3 sequence reads: CSASDMRVPGYNEQFF. CDR3 nucleotide sequence: TGCAGTGCTAGTGATATGCGTGTACCAGGATACAATGAGCAGTTCTTC.

This clonotype has only a few counts. The CDR3 loop reads CASSLAAEGRAGELFF. DNA of the CDR3: TGTGCCAGCAGCTTGGCGGCTGAAGGCCGCGCCGGGGAGCTGTTTTTT. The chain combines TRBV5-4 with TRBJ2-2; D gene unclear. From germline, CDR1 is SGHNT and CDR2 YYREEE (reference sequence). The CDR3 is 16 residues long. V lost 0 bases, J lost 6 bases, and 15 bases lay in between.

This clonotype was observed a handful of times. The chain couples TRBV6-1 to TRBJ2-1; 14 positions match TRBD2. Germline V gene sequence: CDR1 MNHNS, CDR2 SASEGT. V was pared by 6 bases and J by 10 bases, with 14 bases of the junction left unmatched. The CDR3 consists of 17 residues. The CDR3 spells CASRPGTSGREGVEQFF. The CDR3 DNA follows: TGTGCCAGCAGGCCCGGGACTAGCGGGAGAGAGGGGGTCGAGCAGTTCTTC.

J is TRBJ2-3 and V is TRBV29-1, with D perhaps assigned TRBD1 or TRBD2 (5 bases each). V shed 5 bases and J shed 2 bases, with 11 bases lying between them. The CDR3 runs to 13 residues. Germline values: CDR1 SQVTM, CDR2 ANQGSEA. The CDR3 here is CSVSGRITDTQYF. The CDR3 region has the DNA TGCAGCGTTTCGGGACGAATCACAGATACGCAGTATTTT.

This clonotype was recorded at least ten times. The chain recombines TRBV9 with TRBJ2-1, with 7 positions matching TRBD2. The CDR3 sequence is 14 residues long. Germline V gives CDR1 SGDLS, CDR2 YYNGEE. V gave up 0 bases and J gave up 5 bases; unmatched junction bases: 2. Written as DNA, the CDR3 is TGTGCCAGCAGCGTAGGCGGGACTAACAATGAGCAGTTCTTC. It yields the protein CASSVGGTNNEQFF.